This record concerns one T cell receptor beta chain sequence. The antigen remains undetermined. TCRdb re-derived calls from the 5' RACE reads in MiXCR, one entry per CDR3 protein. The sample has about 890,000 distinct CDR3 sequences; 9% to 15% are singletons. The data derive from a study of identical twins. Whole-study findings and limits: Invariant MAIT and iNKT cells could partly confound zero-insertion analyses. In monozygotic twins, models underestimated the sharing of out-of-frame TCR alpha. While abundant cord blood beta clonotypes carried fewer insertions, memory repertoires showed no such pattern.

Trimming removed 3 bases from V and 6 bases from J; junction bases left unmatched: 4. This CDR3 contains 14 residues. Germline CDR1 and CDR2: MGHRA and YSYEKL. This sample was also put to use in a study of yellow fever vaccine responses in identical twins. That report adds: Among the twins, the vaccine T cell response reportedly seemed partly convergent and partly personalized.

V gene TRBV4-1 combines with J gene TRBJ2-2; 7 bases agree with TRBD1. The sequence was obtained from a woman aged 18-30 years in good health. The sample comprised PBMCs. CDR3 loop: CASSHTGDSGELFF. The CDR3 coding sequence is TGCGCCAGCAGCCACACAGGGGATTCCGGGGAGCTGTTTTTT.